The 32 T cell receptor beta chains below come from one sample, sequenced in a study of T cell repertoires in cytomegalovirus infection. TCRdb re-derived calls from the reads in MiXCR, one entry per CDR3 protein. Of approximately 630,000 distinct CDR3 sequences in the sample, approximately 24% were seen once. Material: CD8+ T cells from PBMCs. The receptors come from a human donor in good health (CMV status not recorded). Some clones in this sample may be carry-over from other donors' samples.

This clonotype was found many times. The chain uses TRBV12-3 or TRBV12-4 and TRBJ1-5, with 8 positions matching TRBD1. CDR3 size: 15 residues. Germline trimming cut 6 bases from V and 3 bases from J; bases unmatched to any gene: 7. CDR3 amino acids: CASRRTGFDNQPQHF. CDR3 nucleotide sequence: TGTGCCAGCAGGCGGACAGGGTTTGACAATCAGCCCCAGCATTTT.

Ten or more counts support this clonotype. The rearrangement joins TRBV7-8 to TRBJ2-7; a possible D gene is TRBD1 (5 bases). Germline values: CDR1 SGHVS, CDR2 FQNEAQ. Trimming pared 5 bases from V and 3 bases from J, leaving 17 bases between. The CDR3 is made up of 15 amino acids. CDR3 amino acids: CASSPPLAGIYEQYV. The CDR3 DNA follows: TGTGCCAGCAGCCCCCCCTTGGCAGGGATCTACGAGCAGTACGTC.

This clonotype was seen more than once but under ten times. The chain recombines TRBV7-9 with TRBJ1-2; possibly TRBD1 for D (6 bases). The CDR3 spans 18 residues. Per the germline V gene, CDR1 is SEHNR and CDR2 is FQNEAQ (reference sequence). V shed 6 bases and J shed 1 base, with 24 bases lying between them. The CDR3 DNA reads TGTGCCAGCAGGGATTTAGGCGGGGACACTTCGTTTAACTATGGCTACACCTTC. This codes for CASRDLGGDTSFNYGYTF.

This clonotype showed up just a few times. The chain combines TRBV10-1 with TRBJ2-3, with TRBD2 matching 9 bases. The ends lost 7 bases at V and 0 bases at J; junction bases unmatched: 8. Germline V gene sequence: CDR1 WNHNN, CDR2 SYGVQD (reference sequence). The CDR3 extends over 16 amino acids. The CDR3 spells CASTDRLAASTDTQYF. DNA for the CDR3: TGCGCCAGCACCGACCGACTAGCGGCTAGCACAGATACGCAGTATTTT.

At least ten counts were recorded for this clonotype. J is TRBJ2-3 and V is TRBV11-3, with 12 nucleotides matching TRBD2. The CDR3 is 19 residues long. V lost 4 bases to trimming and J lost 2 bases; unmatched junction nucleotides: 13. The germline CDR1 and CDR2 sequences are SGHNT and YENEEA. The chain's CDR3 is CASSSRYSRLAGDTDTQYF. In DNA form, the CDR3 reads TGTGCCAGCAGCTCGAGATATTCCCGACTAGCGGGGGACACAGATACGCAGTATTTT.

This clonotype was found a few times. CDR3 loop: CASSGPLEETQYF. As DNA, the CDR3 is TGTGCCAGCAGCGGGCCGTTGGAAGAGACCCAGTACTTC. V and J are TRBV7-6 and TRBJ2-5; D is ambiguous. Germline V lookup: CDR1 SGHVS, CDR2 FNYEAQ. The V and J ends lost 5 bases and 3 bases respectively, with 10 bases between them. The CDR3 is 13 residues long.

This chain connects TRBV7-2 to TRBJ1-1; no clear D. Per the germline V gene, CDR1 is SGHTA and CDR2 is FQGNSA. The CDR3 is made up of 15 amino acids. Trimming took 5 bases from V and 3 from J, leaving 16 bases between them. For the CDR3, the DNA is TGTGCCAGCAGCATATCTCGGACTGGGCACACTGAAGCTTTCTTT. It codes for CASSISRTGHTEAFF.

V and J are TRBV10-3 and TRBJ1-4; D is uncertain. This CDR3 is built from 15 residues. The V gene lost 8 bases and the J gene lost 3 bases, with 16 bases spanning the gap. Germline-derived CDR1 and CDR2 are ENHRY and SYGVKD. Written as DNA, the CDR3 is TGTGCCATCGGTCGTGGTCTCGGGGCTAATGAAAAACTGTTTTTT. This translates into CAIGRGLGANEKLFF.

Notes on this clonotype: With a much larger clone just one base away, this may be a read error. This CDR3 is CASSLARWADTQCF. Written as DNA, the CDR3 is TGTGCCAGCAGCTTAGCCAGGTGGGCAGATACGCAGTGTTTT. The chain employs TRBV7-8 and TRBJ2-3, with D unclear. Looked up from germline, CDR1 is SGHVS and CDR2 is FQNEAQ. This CDR3 contains 14 residues.

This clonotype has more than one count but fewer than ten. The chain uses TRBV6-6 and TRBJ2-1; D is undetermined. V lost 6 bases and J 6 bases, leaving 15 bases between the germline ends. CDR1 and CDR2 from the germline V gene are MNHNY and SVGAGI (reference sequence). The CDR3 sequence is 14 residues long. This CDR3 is CASRDLLGANEQFF. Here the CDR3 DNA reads TGTGCCAGCAGAGATCTCTTAGGAGCCAATGAGCAGTTCTTC.

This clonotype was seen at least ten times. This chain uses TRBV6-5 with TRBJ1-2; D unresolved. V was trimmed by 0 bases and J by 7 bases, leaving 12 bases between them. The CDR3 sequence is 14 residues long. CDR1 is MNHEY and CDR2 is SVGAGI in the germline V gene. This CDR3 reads CASSYSIRATGYTF. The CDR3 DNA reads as TGTGCCAGCAGTTACTCTATCCGGGCCACTGGCTACACCTTC.

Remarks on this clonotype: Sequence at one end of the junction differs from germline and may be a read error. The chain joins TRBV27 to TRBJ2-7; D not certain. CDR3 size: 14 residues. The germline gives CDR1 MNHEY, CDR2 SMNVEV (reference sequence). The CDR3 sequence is CANSSQGRPYEQYF. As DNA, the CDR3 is TGTGCCAACAGTTCCCAAGGCAGACCTTACGAGCAGTACTTC.

The CDR3 bases are TGTGCCAGTAGTATCGCAGGGGAGGGCACTGAAGCTTTCTTT. Its protein product is CASSIAGEGTEAFF. The chain combines TRBV19 with TRBJ1-1, with D perhaps matching TRBD1 (6 bases). Germline CDR1 reads LNHDA; CDR2 reads SQIVND (reference sequence). With 3 bases removed from V and 4 bases from J, the gap between germline ends came to 12 bases. This CDR3 spans 14 amino acids.

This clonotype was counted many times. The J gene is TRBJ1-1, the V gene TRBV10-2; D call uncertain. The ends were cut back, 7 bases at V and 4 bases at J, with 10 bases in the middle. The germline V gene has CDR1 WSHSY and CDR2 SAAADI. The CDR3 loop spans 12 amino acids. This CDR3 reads CASMGPTTEAFF. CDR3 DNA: TGCGCCAGCATGGGTCCCACCACTGAAGCTTTCTTT.

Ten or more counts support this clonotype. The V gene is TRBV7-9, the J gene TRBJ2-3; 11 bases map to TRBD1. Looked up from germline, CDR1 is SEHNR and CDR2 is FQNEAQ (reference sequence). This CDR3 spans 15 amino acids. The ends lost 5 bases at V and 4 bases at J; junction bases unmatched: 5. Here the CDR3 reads CASSGGTGGPDTQYF. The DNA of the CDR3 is TGTGCCAGCAGCGGCGGGACAGGGGGTCCAGATACGCAGTATTTT.

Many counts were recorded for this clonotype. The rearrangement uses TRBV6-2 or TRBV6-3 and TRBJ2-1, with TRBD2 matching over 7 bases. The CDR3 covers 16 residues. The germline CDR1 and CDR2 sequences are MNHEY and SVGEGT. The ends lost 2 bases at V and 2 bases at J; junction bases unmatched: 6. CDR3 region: CASSYRLAETYNEQFF. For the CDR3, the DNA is TGTGCCAGCAGTTACCGGCTAGCGGAGACCTACAATGAGCAGTTCTTC.

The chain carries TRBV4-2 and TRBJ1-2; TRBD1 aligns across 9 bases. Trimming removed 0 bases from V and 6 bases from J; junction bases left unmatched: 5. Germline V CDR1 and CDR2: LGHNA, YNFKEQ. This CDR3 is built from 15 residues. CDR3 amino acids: CASSQDRGQGDGYTF. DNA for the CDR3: TGTGCCAGCAGCCAAGATAGGGGACAGGGAGATGGCTACACCTTC.

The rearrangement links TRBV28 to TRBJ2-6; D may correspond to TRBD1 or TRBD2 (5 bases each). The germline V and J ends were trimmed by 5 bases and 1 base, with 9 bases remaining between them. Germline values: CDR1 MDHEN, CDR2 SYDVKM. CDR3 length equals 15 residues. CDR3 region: CASSARESGANVLTF. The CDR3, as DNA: TGTGCCAGCAGTGCCAGGGAGTCTGGGGCCAACGTCCTGACTTTC.

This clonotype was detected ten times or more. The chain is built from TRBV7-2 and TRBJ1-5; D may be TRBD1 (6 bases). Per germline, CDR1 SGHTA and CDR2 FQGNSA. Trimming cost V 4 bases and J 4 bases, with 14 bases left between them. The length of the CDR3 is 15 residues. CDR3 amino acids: CASSSIGQINQPQHF. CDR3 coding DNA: TGTGCCAGCAGCTCCATTGGACAGATTAATCAGCCCCAGCATTTT.

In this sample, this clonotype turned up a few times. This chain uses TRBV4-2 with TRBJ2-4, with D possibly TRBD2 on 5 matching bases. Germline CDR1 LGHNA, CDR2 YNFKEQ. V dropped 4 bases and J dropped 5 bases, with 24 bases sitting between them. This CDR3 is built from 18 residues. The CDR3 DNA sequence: TGTGCCAGCAGCCCTTCGTTGGGAGTACAATATAACGAAAACATTCAGTACTTC. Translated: CASSPSLGVQYNENIQYF.

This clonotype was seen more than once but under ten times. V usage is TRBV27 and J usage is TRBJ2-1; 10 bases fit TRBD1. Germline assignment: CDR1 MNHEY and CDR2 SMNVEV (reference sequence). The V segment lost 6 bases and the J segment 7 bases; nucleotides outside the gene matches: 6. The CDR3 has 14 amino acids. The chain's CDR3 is CASRPGQGHNEQFF. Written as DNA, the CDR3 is TGTGCCAGCAGGCCGGGACAGGGGCATAATGAGCAGTTCTTC.

The CDR3 loop reads CASTERYNEQFF. CDR3 DNA: TGTGCCAGCACCGAAAGGTACAATGAGCAGTTCTTC. This chain joins TRBV12-3 or TRBV12-4 and TRBJ2-1; D remains ambiguous. Trimming stripped 7 bases from V and 4 bases from J, with 8 bases between. This CDR3 contains 12 residues.

This CDR3 is CASSLLDDFKNIQYF. Here the CDR3 DNA reads TGTGCCAGCAGTTTACTTGACGACTTCAAAAACATTCAGTACTTC. The gene calls are TRBV27 and TRBJ2-4; no firm D call. The CDR3 covers 15 residues. V lost 2 bases and J lost 3, with 11 bases in between. CDR1 is MNHEY and CDR2 is SMNVEV in the germline V gene (reference sequence).

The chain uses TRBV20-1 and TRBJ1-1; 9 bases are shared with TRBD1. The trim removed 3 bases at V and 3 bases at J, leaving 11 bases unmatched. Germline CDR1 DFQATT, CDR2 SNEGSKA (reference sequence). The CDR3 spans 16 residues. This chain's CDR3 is CSARDRDRVKYTEAFF. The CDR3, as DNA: TGCAGTGCTAGGGACCGGGACAGGGTAAAGTACACTGAAGCTTTCTTT.

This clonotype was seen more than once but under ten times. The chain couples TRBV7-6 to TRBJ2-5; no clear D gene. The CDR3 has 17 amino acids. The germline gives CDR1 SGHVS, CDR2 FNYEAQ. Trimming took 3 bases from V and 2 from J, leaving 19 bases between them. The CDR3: CASSFYQPRIQQETQYF. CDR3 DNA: TGTGCCAGCAGCTTCTACCAACCAAGGATCCAGCAAGAGACCCAGTACTTC.

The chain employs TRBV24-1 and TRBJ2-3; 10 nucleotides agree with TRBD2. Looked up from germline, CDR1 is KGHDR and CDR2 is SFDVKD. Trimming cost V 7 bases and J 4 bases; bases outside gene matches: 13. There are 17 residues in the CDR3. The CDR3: CATRSSGGALGPDTQYF. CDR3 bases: TGTGCCACCAGATCTAGCGGGGGCGCCCTGGGTCCAGATACGCAGTATTTT.

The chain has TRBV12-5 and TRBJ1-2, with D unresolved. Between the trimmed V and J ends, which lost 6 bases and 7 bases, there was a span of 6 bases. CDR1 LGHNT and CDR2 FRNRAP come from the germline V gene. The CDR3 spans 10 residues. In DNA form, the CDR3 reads TGTGCTAGTGGGTGGGCTGGCTACACCTTC. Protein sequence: CASGWAGYTF.

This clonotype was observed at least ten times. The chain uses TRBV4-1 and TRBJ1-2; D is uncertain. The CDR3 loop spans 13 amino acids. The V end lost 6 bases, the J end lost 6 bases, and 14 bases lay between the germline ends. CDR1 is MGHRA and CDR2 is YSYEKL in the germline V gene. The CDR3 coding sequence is TGCGCCAGCAGTCGAGCCCCAGAGGATGGCTACACCTTC. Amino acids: CASSRAPEDGYTF.

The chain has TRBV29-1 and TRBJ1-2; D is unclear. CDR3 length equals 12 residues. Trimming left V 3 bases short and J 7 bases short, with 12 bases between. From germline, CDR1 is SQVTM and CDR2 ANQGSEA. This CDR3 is CSVEAGKGGYTF. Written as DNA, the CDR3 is TGCAGCGTTGAGGCAGGAAAGGGTGGCTACACCTTC.

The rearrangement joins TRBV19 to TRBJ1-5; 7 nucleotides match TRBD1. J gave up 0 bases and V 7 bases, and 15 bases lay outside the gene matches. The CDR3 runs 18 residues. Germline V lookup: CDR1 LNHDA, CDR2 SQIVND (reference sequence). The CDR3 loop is CASTSLDRRLNSNQPQHF. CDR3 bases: TGTGCCAGTACCTCCTTGGACAGGAGACTTAATAGCAATCAGCCCCAGCATTTT.

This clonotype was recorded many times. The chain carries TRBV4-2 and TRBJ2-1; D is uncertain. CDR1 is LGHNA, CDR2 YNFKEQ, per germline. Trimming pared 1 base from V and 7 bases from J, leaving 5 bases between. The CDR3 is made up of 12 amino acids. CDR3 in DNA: TGTGCCAGCAGCCAAGGCCAGAATGAGCAGTTCTTC. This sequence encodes CASSQGQNEQFF.

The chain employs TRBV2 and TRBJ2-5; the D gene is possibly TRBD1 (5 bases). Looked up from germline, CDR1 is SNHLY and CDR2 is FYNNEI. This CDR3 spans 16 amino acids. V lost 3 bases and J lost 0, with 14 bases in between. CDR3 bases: TGTGCCAGCAGTGATGGGTGGGCAGGGAACCAAGAGACCCAGTACTTC. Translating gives CASSDGWAGNQETQYF.